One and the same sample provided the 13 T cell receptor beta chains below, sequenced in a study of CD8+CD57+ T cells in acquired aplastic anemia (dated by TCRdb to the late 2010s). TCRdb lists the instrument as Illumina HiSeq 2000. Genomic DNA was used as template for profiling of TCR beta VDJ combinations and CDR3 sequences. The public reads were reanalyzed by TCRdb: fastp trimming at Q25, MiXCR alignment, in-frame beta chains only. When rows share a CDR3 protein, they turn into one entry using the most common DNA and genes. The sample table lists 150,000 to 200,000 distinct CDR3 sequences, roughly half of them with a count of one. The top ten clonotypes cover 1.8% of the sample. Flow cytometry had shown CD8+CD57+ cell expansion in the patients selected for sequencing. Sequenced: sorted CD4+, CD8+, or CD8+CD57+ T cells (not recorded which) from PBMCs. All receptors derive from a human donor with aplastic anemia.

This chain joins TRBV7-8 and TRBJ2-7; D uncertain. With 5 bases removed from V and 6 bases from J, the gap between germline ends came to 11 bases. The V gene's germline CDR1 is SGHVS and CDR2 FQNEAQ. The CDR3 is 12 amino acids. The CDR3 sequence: CASSHHDGEQYF. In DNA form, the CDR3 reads TGTGCCAGCAGCCACCACGACGGCGAGCAGTACTTC.

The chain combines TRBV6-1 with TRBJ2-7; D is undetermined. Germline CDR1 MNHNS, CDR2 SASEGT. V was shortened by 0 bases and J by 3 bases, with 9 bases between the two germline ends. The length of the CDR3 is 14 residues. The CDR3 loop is CASSEAARYYEQYF. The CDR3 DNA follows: TGTGCCAGCAGTGAAGCCGCAAGGTACTACGAGCAGTACTTC.

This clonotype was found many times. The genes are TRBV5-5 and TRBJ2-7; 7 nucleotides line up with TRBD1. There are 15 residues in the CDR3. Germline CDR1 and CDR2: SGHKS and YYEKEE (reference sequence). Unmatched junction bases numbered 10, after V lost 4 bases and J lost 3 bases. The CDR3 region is CASSGSGTEDYEQYF. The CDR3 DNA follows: TGTGCCAGCAGCGGTTCCGGGACAGAGGACTACGAGCAGTACTTC. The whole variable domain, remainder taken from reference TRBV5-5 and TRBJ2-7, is DAGVTQSPTHLIKTRGQQVTLRCSPISGHKSVSWYQQVLGQGPQFIFQYYEKEERGRGNFPDRFSARQFPNYSSELNVNALLLGDSALYLCASSGSGTEDYEQYFGPGTRLTVT.

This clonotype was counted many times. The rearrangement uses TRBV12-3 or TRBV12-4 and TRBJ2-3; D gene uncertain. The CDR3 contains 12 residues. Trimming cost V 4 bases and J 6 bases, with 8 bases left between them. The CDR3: CASSSFGDTQYF. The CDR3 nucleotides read TGTGCCAGCAGTTCCTTTGGGGATACGCAGTATTTT.

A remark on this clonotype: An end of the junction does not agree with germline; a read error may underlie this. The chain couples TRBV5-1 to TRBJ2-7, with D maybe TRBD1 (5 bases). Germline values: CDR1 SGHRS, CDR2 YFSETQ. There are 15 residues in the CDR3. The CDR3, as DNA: TGCGCCAGCGGGCCCCGCCAGGGAAGCTCCCACGAGCAGTACTTC. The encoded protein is CASGPRQGSSHEQYF.

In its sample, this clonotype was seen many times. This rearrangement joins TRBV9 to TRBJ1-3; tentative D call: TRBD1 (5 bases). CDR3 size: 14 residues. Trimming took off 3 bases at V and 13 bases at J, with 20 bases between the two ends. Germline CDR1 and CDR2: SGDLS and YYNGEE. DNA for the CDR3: TGTGCCAGCAGCGCCGCCGGGACGGCTTCTTTGATATATTTT. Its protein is CASSAAGTASLIYF.

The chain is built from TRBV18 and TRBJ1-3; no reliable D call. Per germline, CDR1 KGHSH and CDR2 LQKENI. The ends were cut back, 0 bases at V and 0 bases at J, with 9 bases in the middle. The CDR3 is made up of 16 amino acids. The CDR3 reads CASSPPWRNSGNTIYF. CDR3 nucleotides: TGTGCCAGCTCACCACCGTGGCGTAACTCTGGAAACACCATATATTTT.

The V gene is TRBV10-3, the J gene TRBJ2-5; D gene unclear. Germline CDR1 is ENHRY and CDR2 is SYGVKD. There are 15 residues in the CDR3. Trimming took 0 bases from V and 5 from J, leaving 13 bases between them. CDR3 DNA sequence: TGTGCCATCAGTGAGTCCTTGTTGGCTGGTGAGACCCAGTACTTC. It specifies CAISESLLAGETQYF.

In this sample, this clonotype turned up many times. The CDR3 region has the DNA TGTGCCAGCATAGGGCCCTACAATGAGCAGTTCTTC. As protein: CASIGPYNEQFF. The chain is built from TRBV2 and TRBJ2-1; D is uncertain. The CDR3 is 12 amino acids. CDR1 and CDR2 from the germline V gene are SNHLY and FYNNEI. Trimming removed 7 bases from V and 2 bases from J, with 6 bases in between.

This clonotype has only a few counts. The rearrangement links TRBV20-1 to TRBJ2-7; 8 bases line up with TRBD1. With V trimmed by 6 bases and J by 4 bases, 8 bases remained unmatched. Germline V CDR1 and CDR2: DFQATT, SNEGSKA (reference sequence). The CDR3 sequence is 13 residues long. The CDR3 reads CSAWTGTIYEQYF. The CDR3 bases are TGCAGTGCCTGGACAGGGACCATTTACGAGCAGTACTTC.

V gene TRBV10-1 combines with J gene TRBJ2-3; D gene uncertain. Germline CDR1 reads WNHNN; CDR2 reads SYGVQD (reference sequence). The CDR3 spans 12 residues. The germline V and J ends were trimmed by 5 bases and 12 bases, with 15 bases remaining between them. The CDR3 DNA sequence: TGCGCCAGCAGTCCGACACCCGGGCTTCAGTATTTT. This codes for CASSPTPGLQYF.

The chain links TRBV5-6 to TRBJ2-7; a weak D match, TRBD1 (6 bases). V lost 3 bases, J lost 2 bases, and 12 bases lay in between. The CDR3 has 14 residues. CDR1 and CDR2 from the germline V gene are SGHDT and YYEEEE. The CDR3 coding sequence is TGTGCCAGCAGCTCGGACAGTCAAACCTACGAGCAGTACTTC. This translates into CASSSDSQTYEQYF.

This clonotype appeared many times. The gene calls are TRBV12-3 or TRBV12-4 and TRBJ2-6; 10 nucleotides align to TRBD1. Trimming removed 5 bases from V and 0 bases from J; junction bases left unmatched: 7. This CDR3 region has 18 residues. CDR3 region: CASSDSGTGASGANVLTF. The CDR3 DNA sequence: TGTGCCAGCAGTGATTCCGGGACAGGGGCCTCTGGGGCCAACGTCCTGACTTTC.